Described below is a single T cell receptor (beta chain) sequence and its context. Its antigen remains unidentified. These data originate in a study of T cell responses to AZD1222 COVID-19 vaccine. Produced via immunoSEQ multiplex PCR; TCRdb's table is partial and in-frame only. The sample has some 170,000 clones, about 89% seen once. Trimming removed 3 bases from V and 0 bases from J, with 14 bases in between. Germline V CDR1 and CDR2: DFQATT, SNEGSKA (reference sequence). The CDR3 is 15 amino acids. Overall study findings and caveats: With two AZD1222 doses given, Spike-specific TCR breadth and depth both rose.

V and J are TRBV20-1 and TRBJ1-2; D call uncertain. Sequenced here: peripheral blood, sampled on day 0 of AZD1222 vaccination. The origin of this receptor is an adult in good health. CDR3 region: CSASGIRTTNYGYTF. The CDR3 bases are TGCAGTGCTAGTGGTATCAGGACTACTAACTATGGCTACACCTTC.